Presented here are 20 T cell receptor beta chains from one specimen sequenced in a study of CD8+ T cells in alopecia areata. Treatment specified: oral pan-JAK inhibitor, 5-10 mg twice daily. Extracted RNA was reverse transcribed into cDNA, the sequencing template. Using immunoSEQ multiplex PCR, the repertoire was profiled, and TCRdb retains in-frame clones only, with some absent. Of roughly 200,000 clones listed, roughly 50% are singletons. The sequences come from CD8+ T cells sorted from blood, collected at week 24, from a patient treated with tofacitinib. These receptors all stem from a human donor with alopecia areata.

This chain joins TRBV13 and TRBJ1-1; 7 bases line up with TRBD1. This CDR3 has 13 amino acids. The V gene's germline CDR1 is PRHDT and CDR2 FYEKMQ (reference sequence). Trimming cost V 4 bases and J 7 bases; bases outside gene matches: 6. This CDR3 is CASSSDRVGEAFF. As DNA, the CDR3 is TGTGCCAGCAGCTCCGACAGGGTTGGTGAAGCTTTCTTT.

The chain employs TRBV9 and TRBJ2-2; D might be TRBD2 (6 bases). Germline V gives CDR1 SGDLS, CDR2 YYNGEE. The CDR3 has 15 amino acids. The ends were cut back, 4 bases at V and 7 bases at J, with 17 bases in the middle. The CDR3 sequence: CASSLMGGISGELFF. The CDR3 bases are TGTGCCAGCAGCTTAATGGGGGGAATCAGCGGGGAGCTGTTTTTT. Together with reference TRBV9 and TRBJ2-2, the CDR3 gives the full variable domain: DSGVTQTPKHLITATGQRVTLRCSPRSGDLSVYWYQQSLDQGLQFLIQYYNGEERAKGNILERFSAQQFPDLHSELNLSSLELGDSALYFCASSLMGGISGELFFGEGSRLTVL.

The chain's CDR3 is CSVASHSGELFF. The CDR3 bases are TGCAGCGTTGCGTCTCATTCCGGGGAGCTGTTTTTT. The chain uses TRBV29-1 and TRBJ2-2; D is unclear. This CDR3 is built from 12 residues. Trimming removed 4 bases at V and 6 bases at J, with 9 bases between. Per the germline V gene, CDR1 is SQVTM and CDR2 is ANQGSEA.

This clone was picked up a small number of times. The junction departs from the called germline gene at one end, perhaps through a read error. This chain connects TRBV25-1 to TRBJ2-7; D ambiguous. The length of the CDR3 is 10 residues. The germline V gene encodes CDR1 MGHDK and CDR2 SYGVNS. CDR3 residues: CATSRHEQYF. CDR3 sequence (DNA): TGTGCCACCAGTCGCCACGAGCAGTACTTC.

The CDR3 loop reads CAWSTGTGLETQYF. CDR3 DNA sequence: TGTGCCTGGAGTACAGGGACAGGTCTAGAGACCCAGTACTTC. The chain recombines TRBV30 with TRBJ2-5; 8 nucleotides agree with TRBD1. CDR3 length equals 14 residues. CDR1 and CDR2 (germline): GTSNPN, SVGIG (reference sequence). Trimming cost V 2 bases and J 4 bases; bases outside gene matches: 6.

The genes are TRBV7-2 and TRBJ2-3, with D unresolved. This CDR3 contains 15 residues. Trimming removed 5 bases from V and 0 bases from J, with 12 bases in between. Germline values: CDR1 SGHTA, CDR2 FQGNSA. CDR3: CASSLRFSSTDTQYF. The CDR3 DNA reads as TGTGCCAGCAGCCTTCGGTTCTCTAGCACAGATACGCAGTATTTT.

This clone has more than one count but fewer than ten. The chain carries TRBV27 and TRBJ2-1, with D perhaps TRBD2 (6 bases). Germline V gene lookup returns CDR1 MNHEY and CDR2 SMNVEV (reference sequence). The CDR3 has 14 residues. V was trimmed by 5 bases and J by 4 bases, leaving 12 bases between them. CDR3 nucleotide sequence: TGTGCCAGCAGTCGGGACTCCACATACAATGAGCAGTTCTTC. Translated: CASSRDSTYNEQFF.

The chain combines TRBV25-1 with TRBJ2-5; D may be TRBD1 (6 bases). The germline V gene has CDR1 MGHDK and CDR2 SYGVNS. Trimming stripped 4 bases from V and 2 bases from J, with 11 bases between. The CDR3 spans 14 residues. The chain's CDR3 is CASSGDGQQETQYF. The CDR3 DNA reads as TGTGCCAGCAGTGGAGATGGACAGCAAGAGACCCAGTACTTC. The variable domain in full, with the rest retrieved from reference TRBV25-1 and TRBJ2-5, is EADIYQTPRYLVIGTGKKITLECSQTMGHDKMYWYQQDPGMELHLIHYSYGVNSTEKGDLSSESTVSRIRTEHFPLTLESARPSHTSQYLCASSGDGQQETQYFGPGTRLLVL.

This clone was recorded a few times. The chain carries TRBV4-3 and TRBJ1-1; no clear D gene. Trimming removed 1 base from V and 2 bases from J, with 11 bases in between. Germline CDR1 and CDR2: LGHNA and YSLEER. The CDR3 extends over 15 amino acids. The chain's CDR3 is CASSQGIYSNTEAFF. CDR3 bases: TGCGCCAGCAGCCAAGGAATATACTCAAACACTGAAGCTTTCTTT.

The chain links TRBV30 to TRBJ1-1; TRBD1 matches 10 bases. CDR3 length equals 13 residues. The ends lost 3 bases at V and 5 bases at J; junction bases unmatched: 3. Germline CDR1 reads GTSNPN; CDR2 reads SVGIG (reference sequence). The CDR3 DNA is TGTGCCTGGAGGCCGGGACAGGGGACTGAAGCTTTCTTT. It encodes CAWRPGQGTEAFF. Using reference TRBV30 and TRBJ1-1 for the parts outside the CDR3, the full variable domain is SQTIHQWPATLVQPVGSPLSLECTVEGTSNPNLYWYRQAAGRGLQLLFYSVGIGQISSEVPQNLSASRPQDRQFILSSKKLLLSDSGFYLCAWRPGQGTEAFFGQGTRLTVV.

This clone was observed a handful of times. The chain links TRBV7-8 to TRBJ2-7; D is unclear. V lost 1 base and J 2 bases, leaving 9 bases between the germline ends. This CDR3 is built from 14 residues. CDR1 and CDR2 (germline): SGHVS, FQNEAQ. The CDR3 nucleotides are TGTGCCAGCAGCTTAGTAGACGGAGCCTACGAGCAGTACTTC. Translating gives CASSLVDGAYEQYF.

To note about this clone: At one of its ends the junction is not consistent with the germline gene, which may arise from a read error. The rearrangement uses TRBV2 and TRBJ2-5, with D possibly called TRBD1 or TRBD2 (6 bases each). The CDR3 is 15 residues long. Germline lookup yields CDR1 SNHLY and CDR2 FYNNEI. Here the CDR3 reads CASSEGGGTQETQYF. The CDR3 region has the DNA TGTGCCAGCAGCGAAGGAGGGGGGACCCAAGAGACCCAGTACTTC.

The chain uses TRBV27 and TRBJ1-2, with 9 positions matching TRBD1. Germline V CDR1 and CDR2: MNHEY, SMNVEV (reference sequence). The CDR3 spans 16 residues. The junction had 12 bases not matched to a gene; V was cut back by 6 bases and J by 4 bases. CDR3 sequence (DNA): TGTGCCAGCAGCCCTGACGGACAGGGGCCCCTCTATGGCTACACCTTC. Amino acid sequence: CASSPDGQGPLYGYTF.

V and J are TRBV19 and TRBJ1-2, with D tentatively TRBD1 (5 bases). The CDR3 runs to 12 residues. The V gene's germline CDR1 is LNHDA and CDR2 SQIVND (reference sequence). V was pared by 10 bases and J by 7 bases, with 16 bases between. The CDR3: CATRGDWGGYTF. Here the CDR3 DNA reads TGTGCCACTCGAGGGGATTGGGGTGGCTACACCTTC.

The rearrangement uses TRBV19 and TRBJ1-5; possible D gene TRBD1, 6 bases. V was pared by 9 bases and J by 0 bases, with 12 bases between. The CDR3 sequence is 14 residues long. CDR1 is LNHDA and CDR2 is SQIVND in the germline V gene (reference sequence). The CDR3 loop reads CASTDRFSNQPQHF. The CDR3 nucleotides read TGTGCCAGCACAGACAGGTTTAGCAATCAGCCCCAGCATTTT.

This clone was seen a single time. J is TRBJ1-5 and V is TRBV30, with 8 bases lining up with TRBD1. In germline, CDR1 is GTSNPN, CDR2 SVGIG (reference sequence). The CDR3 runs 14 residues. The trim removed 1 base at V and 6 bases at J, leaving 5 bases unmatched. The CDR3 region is CAWSGTGYLQPQHF. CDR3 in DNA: TGTGCCTGGAGTGGGACAGGGTACCTTCAGCCCCAGCATTTT.

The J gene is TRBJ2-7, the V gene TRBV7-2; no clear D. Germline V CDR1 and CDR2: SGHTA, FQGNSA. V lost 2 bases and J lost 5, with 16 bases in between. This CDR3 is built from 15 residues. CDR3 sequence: CASSLPLERANEQYF. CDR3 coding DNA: TGTGCCAGCAGCTTACCCCTGGAACGGGCTAACGAGCAGTACTTC.

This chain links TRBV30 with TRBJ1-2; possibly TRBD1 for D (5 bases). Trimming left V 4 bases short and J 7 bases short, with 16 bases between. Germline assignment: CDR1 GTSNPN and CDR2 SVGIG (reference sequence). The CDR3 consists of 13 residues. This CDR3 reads CAWNIGQGSGYTF. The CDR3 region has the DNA TGTGCCTGGAATATCGGCCAGGGAAGTGGCTACACCTTC.

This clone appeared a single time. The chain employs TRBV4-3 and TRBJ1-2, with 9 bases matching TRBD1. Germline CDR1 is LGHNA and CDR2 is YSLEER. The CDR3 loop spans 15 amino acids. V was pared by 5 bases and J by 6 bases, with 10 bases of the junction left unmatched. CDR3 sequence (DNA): TGCGCCAGCAGCAAATACAGGGGGCAGGAGAATGGCTACACCTTC. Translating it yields CASSKYRGQENGYTF.

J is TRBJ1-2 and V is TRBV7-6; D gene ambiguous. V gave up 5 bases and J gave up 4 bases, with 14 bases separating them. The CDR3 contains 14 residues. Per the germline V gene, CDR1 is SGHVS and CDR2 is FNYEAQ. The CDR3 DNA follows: TGTGCCAGCAGCCCTACCGGTTACGGCTATGGCTACACCTTC. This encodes CASSPTGYGYGYTF.